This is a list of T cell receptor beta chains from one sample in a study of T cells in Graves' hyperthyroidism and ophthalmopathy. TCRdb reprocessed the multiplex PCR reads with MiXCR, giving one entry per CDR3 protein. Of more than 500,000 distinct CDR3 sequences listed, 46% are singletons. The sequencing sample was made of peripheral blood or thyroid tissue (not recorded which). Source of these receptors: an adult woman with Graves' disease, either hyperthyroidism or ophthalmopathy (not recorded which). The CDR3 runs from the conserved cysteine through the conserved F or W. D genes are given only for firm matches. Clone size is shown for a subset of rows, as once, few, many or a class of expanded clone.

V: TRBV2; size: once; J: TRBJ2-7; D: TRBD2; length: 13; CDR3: CASKTSGRRGQYF; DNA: TGTGCCAGCAAGACTAGCGGGAGGCGCGGGCAGTACTTC
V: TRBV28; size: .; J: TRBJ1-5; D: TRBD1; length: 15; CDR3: CASRPDDRDNQPQHF; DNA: TGTGCCAGCAGGCCCGACGACAGGGACAATCAGCCCCAGCATTTT
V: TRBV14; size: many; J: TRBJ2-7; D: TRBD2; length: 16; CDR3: CASSQPPGLAGGEQYF; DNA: TGTGCCAGCAGCCAGCCACCGGGACTAGCCGGGGGCGAGCAGTACTTC
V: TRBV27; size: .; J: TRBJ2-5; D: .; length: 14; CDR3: CASSLKQGGETQYF; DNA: TGTGCCAGCAGTTTGAAGCAGGGCGGGGAGACCCAGTACTTC
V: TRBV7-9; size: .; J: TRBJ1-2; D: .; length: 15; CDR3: CASSRGTSKAYGYTF; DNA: TGTGCCAGCAGCCGAGGGACCTCCAAGGCTTATGGCTACACCTTC
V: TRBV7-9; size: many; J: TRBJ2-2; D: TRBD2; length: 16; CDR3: CASSLTSGSRTGELFF; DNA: TGTGCCAGCAGCTTAACTAGCGGGAGCCGAACCGGGGAGCTGTTTTTT
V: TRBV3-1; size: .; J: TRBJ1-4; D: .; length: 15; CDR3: CASSLEPGRNEKLFF; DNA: TGTGCCAGCAGCCTCGAGCCAGGTCGTAATGAAAAACTGTTTTTT
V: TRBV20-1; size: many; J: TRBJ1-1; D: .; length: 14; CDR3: CSALLEGVITEAFF; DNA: TGCAGTGCTCTCCTAGAGGGGGTGATCACTGAAGCTTTCTTT
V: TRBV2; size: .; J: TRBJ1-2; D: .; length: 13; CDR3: CASRNGGLYGYTF; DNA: TGTGCCAGCAGGAACGGAGGGCTCTATGGCTACACCTTC
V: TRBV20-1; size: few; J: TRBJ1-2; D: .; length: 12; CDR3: CSARDDGDGYTF; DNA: TGCAGTGCTAGGGACGACGGGGATGGCTACACCTTC
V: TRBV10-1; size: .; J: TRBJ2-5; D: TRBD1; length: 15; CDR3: CASSGRQGMMETQYF; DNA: TGCGCCAGCAGTGGCCGACAGGGGATGATGGAGACCCAGTACTTC
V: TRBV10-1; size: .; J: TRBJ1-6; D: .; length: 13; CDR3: CASRSGTNSPLHF; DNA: TGCGCCAGCAGGTCGGGGACTAATTCACCCCTCCACTTT
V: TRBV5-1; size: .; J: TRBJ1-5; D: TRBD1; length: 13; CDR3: CASSPRQGQSQHF; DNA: TGCGCCAGCAGCCCGAGACAGGGGCAGTCCCAGCATTTT
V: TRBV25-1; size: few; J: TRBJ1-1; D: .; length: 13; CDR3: CASSERVPTEAFF; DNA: TGTGCCAGCAGTGAACGGGTTCCCACTGAAGCTTTCTTT
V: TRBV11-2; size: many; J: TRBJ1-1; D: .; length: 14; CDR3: CASSWDKGGTEAFF; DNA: TGTGCCAGCAGCTGGGACAAAGGAGGAACTGAAGCTTTCTTT
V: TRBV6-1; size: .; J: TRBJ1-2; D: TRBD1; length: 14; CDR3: CASRSTGGAEGYTF; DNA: TGTGCCAGCAGATCCACAGGGGGCGCAGAGGGCTACACCTTC
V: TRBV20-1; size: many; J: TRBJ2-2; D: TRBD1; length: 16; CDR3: CSASFPGQGSTGELFF; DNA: TGCAGTGCTTCCTTCCCCGGACAGGGGTCTACCGGGGAGCTGTTTTTT